A selection of T cell receptor beta chains follows, all from one sample in a study of blood T cell repertoires in COVID-19. Using immunoSEQ multiplex PCR, the repertoire was profiled, and TCRdb retains in-frame clones only, with some absent. Among over 250,000 clones listed, roughly 85% were seen once. The material sequenced was peripheral blood. These receptors came from a man aged 50 to 59 with active or convalescent COVID-19. CDR3s include the opening cysteine and the closing phenylalanine or tryptophan. A D gene is named only where the DNA matches it firmly. Some rows mark clone size as missing; the rest say once, few, many or name a class of expanded clone.

size: few
J: TRBJ1-2
V: TRBV28
D: -
DNA: TGTGCCATCTCCATGGGGGCGTCGTCCTATGGCTACACCTTC
CDR3: CAISMGASSYGYTF

size: -
J: TRBJ2-5
V: TRBV10-1
D: -
DNA: TGCGCCAGCAGTGAGACCGCCTCCGGGACCCAGTACTTC
CDR3: CASSETASGTQYF

size: -
J: TRBJ2-7
V: TRBV10-3
D: TRBD1
DNA: TGTGCCATCAGTCGAGGGACAGAATACGAGCAGTACTTC
CDR3: CAISRGTEYEQYF

size: -
J: TRBJ2-5
V: TRBV12-3/TRBV12-4
D: -
DNA: TGTGCCAGCAGTTCTCCCTACCGGGGGACCCAGTACTTC
CDR3: CASSSPYRGTQYF

size: -
J: TRBJ1-2
V: TRBV10-3
D: TRBD1
DNA: TGTAGCAGGACAGGGGGCGGCTACACCTTC
CDR3: CSRTGGGYTF

size: -
J: TRBJ1-3
V: TRBV2
D: TRBD1
DNA: TGTGCCAGCAAGGTTATCAGGGGGTCGGGAAACACCATATATTTT
CDR3: CASKVIRGSGNTIYF

size: -
J: TRBJ1-1
V: TRBV2
D: -
DNA: TGTGCCAGCAGTGAGTTTGGGCAGACTGAAGCTTTCTTT
CDR3: CASSEFGQTEAFF

size: -
J: TRBJ2-5
V: TRBV18
D: -
DNA: TGTGCCAGCTCTCTGGGCCGGGAGCAAGAGACCCAGTACTTC
CDR3: CASSLGREQETQYF

size: -
J: TRBJ1-2
V: TRBV7-2
D: -
DNA: TGTGCCAGCAGCCCGTGGGCAGGGGCCCTTAACTATGGCTACACCTTC
CDR3: CASSPWAGALNYGYTF

size: -
J: TRBJ1-6
V: TRBV3-1/TRBV3-2
D: -
DNA: TGTGCCAGCAGCCAAGGACAGCCAAATTCACCCCTCCACTTT
CDR3: CASSQGQPNSPLHF

size: -
J: TRBJ1-5
V: TRBV6-2/TRBV6-3
D: -
DNA: TGTGCCAGCAGTTACTCGAGTCGTCGGGGTGGAGGCAGTGATCAGCCCCAGCATTTT
CDR3: CASSYSSRRGGGSDQPQHF

size: -
J: TRBJ2-5
V: TRBV7-9
D: TRBD2
DNA: TGTGCCACCTCCTACAGTTCGGGAGGGGAGACCCAGTACTTC
CDR3: CATSYSSGGETQYF

size: -
J: TRBJ2-1
V: TRBV10-3
D: -
DNA: TGTGCCATCAGTGAGTCGATAGCGAGACAGGGAGCGGGTGAGCAGTTCTTC
CDR3: CAISESIARQGAGEQFF

size: -
J: TRBJ1-6
V: TRBV6-5
D: TRBD1
DNA: TGTGCCAGCAGCCCACAGGGGGTCGTTAATTCACCCCTCCACTTT
CDR3: CASSPQGVVNSPLHF

size: -
J: TRBJ2-3
V: TRBV9
D: TRBD1
DNA: TGTGCCAGCAGCGCCGACGGGACAGGGCATAGGACAGATACGCAGTATTTT
CDR3: CASSADGTGHRTDTQYF

size: -
J: TRBJ1-1
V: TRBV10-3
D: TRBD1
DNA: TGTGCCATCAGTGCCTCTACAGGGGGGTTTGGAACTGAAGCTTTCTTT
CDR3: CAISASTGGFGTEAFF

size: -
J: TRBJ2-4
V: TRBV27
D: -
DNA: TGTGCCAGCAGTTTAGGGCTAGCAGGCAAAAACATTCAGTACTTC
CDR3: CASSLGLAGKNIQYF

size: -
J: TRBJ1-5
V: TRBV4-1
D: TRBD1
DNA: TGCGCCAGCAGCCGCGGGACAGGGGGCCTACAGCCCCAGCATTTT
CDR3: CASSRGTGGLQPQHF

size: few
J: TRBJ1-5
V: TRBV6-6
D: -
DNA: TGTGCCAGCACCCGCGGAGGCGGCAATCAGCCCCAGCATTTT
CDR3: CASTRGGGNQPQHF

size: -
J: TRBJ2-7
V: TRBV10-3
D: -
DNA: TGTGCCATCAGCGGGCCGGGCCAGGGGTCCTACGAGCAGTACTTC
CDR3: CAISGPGQGSYEQYF

size: few
J: TRBJ2-1
V: TRBV28
D: -
DNA: TGTGCCAGCAGTGCACCCGGGACTGGGATCTACAATGAGCAGTTCTTC
CDR3: CASSAPGTGIYNEQFF

size: -
J: TRBJ1-3
V: TRBV28
D: TRBD1
DNA: TGTGCCAGCAGTTTGGGTGGGACAGGGCTCGGAAACACCATATATTTT
CDR3: CASSLGGTGLGNTIYF

size: -
J: TRBJ1-2
V: TRBV5-6
D: TRBD1
DNA: TGTGCCAGCAGCTTGGCCGGACAGGACCATGGCTACACCTTC
CDR3: CASSLAGQDHGYTF

size: -
J: TRBJ2-1
V: TRBV7-3
D: -
DNA: TGTGCCAGCAGCTTAAGTACAGACAATGAGCAGTTCTTC
CDR3: CASSLSTDNEQFF

size: -
J: TRBJ1-5
V: TRBV7-6
D: -
DNA: TGTGCCAGCAGCCAAAGCCCCAGCAATCAGCCCCAGCATTTT
CDR3: CASSQSPSNQPQHF

size: once
J: TRBJ2-5
V: TRBV30
D: TRBD2
DNA: TGTGCCTGGAGTGACTGGGGGGGGTCGGAGACCCAGTACTTC
CDR3: CAWSDWGGSETQYF